One and the same sample provided the 20 T cell receptor beta chains below, sequenced in a study of CD8+CD57+ T cells in acquired aplastic anemia. Genomic DNA acted as the template from which TCR beta VDJ combination and CDR3 sequence profiling were carried out. One entry per CDR3 protein results from TCRdb running MiXCR on the reads. The sample has about 270,000 distinct CDR3 sequences; roughly three fifths are singletons. The sequenced sample consisted of sorted CD4+, CD8+, or CD8+CD57+ T cells (not recorded which) from PBMCs. These receptors all come from a human donor with severe aplastic anemia or a healthy control (not recorded which).

The CDR3 protein is CSVLESGGPLYEQYF. CDR3 bases: TGCAGTGTTCTAGAGTCGGGTGGCCCACTCTACGAGCAGTACTTC. The chain links TRBV20-1 to TRBJ2-7; the D is unclear. Germline CDR1 and CDR2: DFQATT and SNEGSKA (reference sequence). V was clipped by 7 bases and J by 3 bases, with 22 bases between them. CDR3 length: 15 residues.

Details on this clonotype: No conserved phenylalanine or tryptophan is present at the end of the CDR3, so a read error is the likely explanation. CDR3 region: CATSRDPDYGYTL. In nucleotides, the CDR3 is TGTGCCACCAGCAGAGATCCCGATTATGGCTACACCCTC. J is TRBJ1-2 and V is TRBV15; no reliable D call. Deletions cut 0 bases from V and 5 bases from J, with 7 bases between. This CDR3 region has 13 residues. The germline CDR1 and CDR2 sequences are LNHNV and YYDKDF (reference sequence).

In its sample, this clonotype was seen a few times. The chain combines TRBV20-1 with TRBJ1-1; the D is unclear. This CDR3 comprises 15 residues. Germline V lookup: CDR1 DFQATT, CDR2 SNEGSKA (reference sequence). Trimming removed 3 bases from V and 0 bases from J, with 14 bases in between. CDR3 sequence reads: CSARGGGQMNTEAFF. The CDR3 bases are TGCAGTGCTAGGGGAGGAGGCCAAATGAACACTGAAGCTTTCTTT.

This clonotype was found many times. This chain uses TRBV10-3 with TRBJ2-3; TRBD2 agrees at 8 bases. Losses at the gene ends were 10 bases for V and 5 bases for J; bases not matched to a gene: 11. The CDR3 runs 14 residues. The germline gives CDR1 ENHRY, CDR2 SYGVKD. DNA for the CDR3: TGTGCCAGCGCAAGCGGGGGTCAGATAGATACGCAGTATTTT. It yields the protein CASASGGQIDTQYF.

In this sample, this clonotype turned up a few times. CDR3 loop: CASSLNTNSYEQYF. The CDR3 region has the DNA TGTGCCAGCAGCTTAAACACAAACTCCTACGAGCAGTACTTC. The chain joins TRBV5-5 to TRBJ2-7; D is undetermined. This CDR3 has 14 amino acids. Germline V gives CDR1 SGHKS, CDR2 YYEKEE (reference sequence). Trimming shortened V by 2 bases and J by 0 bases, and 9 bases separated the two germline ends.

This clonotype appeared many times. The gene calls are TRBV7-9 and TRBJ1-2; no reliable D call. This CDR3 has 15 residues. Germline CDR1 and CDR2: SEHNR and FQNEAQ (reference sequence). The V and J ends lost 5 bases and 2 bases respectively, with 15 bases between them. CDR3 DNA sequence: TGTGCCAGCAGCCCTCAAGGCACCGAGAACTATGGCTACACCTTC. Translating it yields CASSPQGTENYGYTF. Together with reference TRBV7-9 and TRBJ1-2, the CDR3 gives the full variable domain: DTGVSQNPRHKITKRGQNVTFRCDPISEHNRLYWYRQTLGQGPEFLTYFQNEAQLEKSRLLSDRFSAERPKGSFSTLEIQRTEQGDSAMYLCASSPQGTENYGYTFGSGTRLTVV.

This clonotype was found a few times. V usage is TRBV15 and J usage is TRBJ2-5; the D gene is possibly TRBD1 (6 bases). This CDR3 has 14 amino acids. The germline gives CDR1 LNHNV, CDR2 YYDKDF (reference sequence). Trimming took off 1 base at V and 2 bases at J, with 8 bases between the two ends. CDR3 amino acids: CATSRGDKQETQYF. In nucleotides, the CDR3 is TGTGCCACCAGCAGAGGGGACAAACAAGAGACCCAGTACTTC.

J is TRBJ2-5 and V is TRBV7-9; 8 bases agree with TRBD1. CDR3 length: 13 amino acids. In germline, CDR1 is SEHNR, CDR2 FQNEAQ (reference sequence). After removal of 4 bases from V and 6 bases from J, the junction contained 4 bases not matched to a gene. The CDR3 DNA follows: TGTGCCAGCAGCTCGGGGACAGGACAGACCCAGTACTTC. The encoded protein is CASSSGTGQTQYF.

The V and J genes are TRBV20-1 and TRBJ2-7; perhaps TRBD2 as D (6 bases). This CDR3 has 15 residues. Germline assignment: CDR1 DFQATT and CDR2 SNEGSKA (reference sequence). V was trimmed by 6 bases and J by 4 bases, leaving 22 bases between them. This CDR3 reads CSASSSRPGGYEQYF. As DNA, the CDR3 is TGCAGTGCCAGCAGCTCGCGTCCCGGGGGTTACGAGCAGTACTTC.

The V gene is TRBV29-1, the J gene TRBJ2-3; D call uncertain. Germline V gene lookup returns CDR1 SQVTM and CDR2 ANQGSEA. This CDR3 comprises 13 residues. V was pared by 3 bases and J by 2 bases, with 9 bases between. The DNA for the CDR3 is TGCAGCGTTGATGTTGAGTCCACAGATACGCAGTATTTT. This codes for CSVDVESTDTQYF.

The rearrangement joins TRBV7-2 to TRBJ2-7; 11 bases match TRBD2. The CDR3 is 15 amino acids. Germline V gene lookup returns CDR1 SGHTA and CDR2 FQGNSA. Germline trimming cut 4 bases from V and 3 bases from J; bases unmatched to any gene: 5. The CDR3 protein is CASSWLAGGNYEQYF. The CDR3 region has the DNA TGTGCCAGCAGCTGGTTAGCGGGAGGGAACTACGAGCAGTACTTC.

V is TRBV10-2 and J is TRBJ2-1, with 10 bases lining up with TRBD2. The CDR3 length is 16 residues. Per the germline V gene, CDR1 is WSHSY and CDR2 is SAAADI. Unmatched junction bases numbered 7, after V lost 4 bases and J lost 4 bases. In nucleotides, the CDR3 is TGCGCCAGCAGTGGAGGGGTAGCGGGGGGATACAATGAGCAGTTCTTC. It encodes CASSGGVAGGYNEQFF.

This chain uses TRBV5-6 with TRBJ2-5; unclear D gene. Per germline, CDR1 SGHDT and CDR2 YYEEEE. Trimming stripped 1 base from V and 7 bases from J, with 11 bases between. This CDR3 is built from 13 residues. The CDR3 loop is CASSLIPQRTQYF. The CDR3 DNA is TGTGCCAGCAGCTTGATACCCCAACGGACCCAGTACTTC.

This chain links TRBV24-1 with TRBJ2-3; the D gene is possibly TRBD1 (6 bases). V lost 2 bases to trimming and J lost 3 bases, with 8 bases between them. This CDR3 is 14 amino acids long. The germline V gene has CDR1 KGHDR and CDR2 SFDVKD. CDR3 region: CATSDYRETDTQYF. The CDR3 DNA is TGTGCCACCAGTGATTACAGGGAGACAGATACGCAGTATTTT.

This clonotype was counted at least ten times. Germline and junction disagree at one end, which may indicate a read error. The rearrangement links TRBV6-1 to TRBJ2-7; 11 positions match TRBD1. Germline V gives CDR1 MNHNS, CDR2 SASEGT. The CDR3 has 14 residues. The CDR3 DNA sequence: TGTGCCAGCAGCGAAGGGGACAGGGGGGGCGAGCAGTACTTC. It yields the protein CASSEGDRGGEQYF.

This clonotype was seen once. The chain links TRBV2 to TRBJ2-1; 7 bases map to TRBD1. CDR3 length: 14 amino acids. Germline V gene data show CDR1 as SNHLY and CDR2 as FYNNEI. The J segment lost 7 bases and the V segment lost 6 bases, leaving 9 bases of the junction unmatched. The CDR3 nucleotides read TGTGCCAGCAGAGAGGAGACAGGGAAGAATGAGCAGTTCTTC. As protein: CASREETGKNEQFF. Together with reference TRBV2 and TRBJ2-1, the CDR3 gives the full variable domain: EPEVTQTPSHQVTQMGQEVILRCVPISNHLYFYWYRQILGQKVEFLVSFYNNEISEKSEIFDDQFSVERPDGSNFTLKIRSTKLEDSAMYFCASREETGKNEQFFGPGTRLTVL.

This clonotype showed up just a few times. This chain joins TRBV7-3 and TRBJ1-1; TRBD1 agrees at 9 bases. Germline trimming cut 5 bases from V and 3 bases from J; bases unmatched to any gene: 7. There are 15 residues in the CDR3. Germline V lookup: CDR1 SGHTA, CDR2 FQGTGA. CDR3 residues: CASSSQQGADTEAFF. The CDR3 DNA reads as TGTGCCAGCAGCAGCCAACAGGGGGCGGACACTGAAGCTTTCTTT.

The chain uses TRBV29-1 and TRBJ2-3; TRBD1 aligns across 8 bases. With 2 bases clipped from V and 7 bases from J, the junction kept 14 bases outside the gene matches. The CDR3 is 16 amino acids. CDR1 is SQVTM, CDR2 ANQGSEA, per germline. The CDR3 DNA reads TGCAGCGTTGAACCTGGGACAGGAGTCCCCTCACATACGCAGTATTTT. It yields the protein CSVEPGTGVPSHTQYF.

Ten or more counts support this clonotype. This chain joins TRBV7-8 and TRBJ1-1; 8 positions match TRBD1. V shed 2 bases, J shed 0 bases, and the junction held 2 bases outside the gene matches. This CDR3 has 15 amino acids. The germline gives CDR1 SGHVS, CDR2 FQNEAQ. CDR3 loop: CASSLRDRLNTEAFF. CDR3 DNA: TGTGCCAGCAGCTTAAGGGACAGGTTGAACACTGAAGCTTTCTTT.

This clonotype was picked up many times. This rearrangement joins TRBV9 to TRBJ1-1; the match to TRBD1 covers 7 bases. J was trimmed by 2 bases and V by 1 base; bases with no gene match: 8. This CDR3 region has 16 residues. Germline CDR1 SGDLS, CDR2 YYNGEE. In nucleotides, the CDR3 is TGTGCCAGCAGCGTACTGACAGGGACGTTAAACACTGAAGCTTTCTTT. It codes for CASSVLTGTLNTEAFF.